One and the same sample provided the 7 T cell receptor beta chains below, sequenced in a study of shared clonotypes between healthy human individuals. Naive CD8 cells lacked CD45RO, underwent positive selection for CCR7 and left out terminally differentiated effector memory CD45RA+ cells. Sequencing was performed with immunoSEQ multiplex PCR; in TCRdb, only in-frame clones are kept and a portion is missing. In the table there are roughly 2 million clones, roughly 95% of which are singletons. The specimen sequenced was naive CD8+ T cells sorted from blood. All receptors come from a man younger than 35 in good health.

This chain joins TRBV18 and TRBJ2-7; TRBD1 aligns across 7 bases. This CDR3 contains 16 residues. With 3 bases clipped from V and 0 bases from J, the junction kept 8 bases outside the gene matches. Looked up from germline, CDR1 is KGHSH and CDR2 is LQKENI. The CDR3 DNA is TGTGCCAGCTCACCCGACAGGGCTCCCCTCTCCTACGAGCAGTACTTC. Residues: CASSPDRAPLSYEQYF. The whole variable domain, filled in from reference TRBV18 and TRBJ2-7, reads NAGVMQNPRHLVRRRGQEARLRCSPMKGHSHVYWYRQLPEEGLKFMVYLQKENIIDESGMPKERFSAEFPKEGPSILRIQQVVRGDSAAYFCASSPDRAPLSYEQYFGPGTRLTVT.

The chain links TRBV6-1 to TRBJ2-7, with D possibly matching TRBD1 (6 bases). With 5 bases removed from V and 1 base from J, the gap between germline ends came to 12 bases. Germline V gene lookup returns CDR1 MNHNS and CDR2 SASEGT. CDR3 length: 14 amino acids. This chain's CDR3 is CASSSRGQSYEQYF. CDR3 sequence (DNA): TGTGCCAGCAGTAGCCGGGGACAATCCTACGAGCAGTACTTC.

This rearrangement joins TRBV2 to TRBJ2-2, with D hard to call. Germline values: CDR1 SNHLY, CDR2 FYNNEI. CDR3 length: 12 residues. V lost 4 bases and J lost 4, with 4 bases in between. The CDR3 DNA reads as TGTGCCAGCAGTGTTCGCACCGGGGAGCTGTTTTTT. It is translated as CASSVRTGELFF. The variable domain in full, with the rest retrieved from reference TRBV2 and TRBJ2-2, is EPEVTQTPSHQVTQMGQEVILRCVPISNHLYFYWYRQILGQKVEFLVSFYNNEISEKSEIFDDQFSVERPDGSNFTLKIRSTKLEDSAMYFCASSVRTGELFFGEGSRLTVL.

The chain recombines TRBV19 with TRBJ2-7; maybe TRBD2 (5 bases). This CDR3 contains 15 residues. Deletions cut 2 bases from V and 0 bases from J, with 11 bases between. The V gene's germline CDR1 is LNHDA and CDR2 SQIVND (reference sequence). CDR3 sequence reads: CASSILLGSSYEQYF. The DNA of the CDR3 is TGTGCCAGTAGTATACTGCTGGGGAGCTCCTACGAGCAGTACTTC.

This chain links TRBV7-9 with TRBJ2-7; 7 positions match TRBD2. This CDR3 has 16 amino acids. V lost 5 bases and J lost 7; bases outside the gene matches: 17. CDR1 SEHNR and CDR2 FQNEAQ come from the germline V gene (reference sequence). CDR3 amino acids: CASSPERIAGENEQYF. For the CDR3, the DNA is TGTGCCAGCAGCCCGGAGCGGATTGCGGGAGAAAATGAGCAGTACTTC.

The V call is TRBV7-9, the J call TRBJ2-1; 7 bases line up with TRBD2. The germline gives CDR1 SEHNR, CDR2 FQNEAQ (reference sequence). The CDR3 has 16 residues. Trimming removed 3 bases from V and 3 bases from J; junction bases left unmatched: 8. CDR3 loop: CASSLGRGLDYNEQFF. In nucleotides, the CDR3 is TGTGCCAGCAGCTTGGGAAGAGGACTAGACTACAATGAGCAGTTCTTC.

As for this clone: The sample holds other DNA sequences that translate to the same CDR3. This chain uses TRBV13 with TRBJ2-3; D is ambiguous. The germline V gene encodes CDR1 PRHDT and CDR2 FYEKMQ (reference sequence). V was pared by 5 bases and J by 0 bases, with 6 bases between. This CDR3 comprises 13 residues. CDR3 sequence (DNA): TGTGCCAGCAGCCCCCCCAGCACAGATACGCAGTATTTT. It specifies CASSPPSTDTQYF.